These 30 T cell receptor beta chains were sequenced from one sample in a study of low-dose radiotherapy and immunotherapy resistance in tumors. With TRAV- and TRBV-specific primers, first-strand cDNA was made, covering the alpha and beta chains. TCR amplification involved around 22 PCR cycles with a constant-region primer and V-primer adapter. In TCRdb, the reads were re-called with MiXCR into one record per CDR3 protein. The top ten clones hold over 10% of a sample with about 16,000 distinct CDR3 sequences, around 67% of them seen once. These receptors all stem from a human donor with advanced metastatic prostate, ovarian, gallbladder or colorectal cancer (not recorded which). This table probably holds off-target reads from a library built for another chain.

This clonotype was recorded once. The V call is TRBV20-1, the J call TRBJ2-3; TRBD2 matches 14 bases. This CDR3 region has 17 residues. CDR1 and CDR2 (germline): DFQATT, SNEGSKA (reference sequence). Trimming cost V 1 base and J 3 bases; bases outside gene matches: 6. CDR3 coding DNA: TGCAGTGCTAGAGGTCCCGGGACTAGCGGGAGTACAGATACGCAGTATTTT. Protein sequence: CSARGPGTSGSTDTQYF.

The rearrangement links TRBV11-3 to TRBJ2-7, with TRBD2 identical over 9 bases. The junction had 1 base not matched to a gene; V was cut back by 3 bases and J by 1 base. This CDR3 spans 14 amino acids. Germline loops: CDR1 SGHNT, CDR2 YENEEA. The CDR3 sequence: CASSLTSGSYEQYF. The CDR3 DNA follows: TGTGCCAGCAGCTTGACTAGCGGTTCCTACGAGCAGTACTTC.

The chain combines TRBV19 with TRBJ1-1; D remains unclear. Trimming left V 4 bases short and J 0 bases short, with 6 bases between. The CDR3 loop spans 13 amino acids. Per germline, CDR1 LNHDA and CDR2 SQIVND (reference sequence). The CDR3: CASSRALNTEAFF. CDR3 in DNA: TGTGCCAGTAGTAGAGCATTGAACACTGAAGCTTTCTTT.

This rearrangement joins TRBV2 to TRBJ2-1, with 12 bases lining up with TRBD2. The CDR3 contains 15 residues. CDR1 SNHLY and CDR2 FYNNEI come from the germline V gene. With V trimmed by 6 bases and J by 7 bases, 7 bases remained unmatched. The CDR3 here is CASRASGGAYNEQFF. The CDR3 nucleotides read TGTGCCAGCAGAGCTAGCGGGGGGGCTTATAATGAGCAGTTCTTC.

As concerns this clonotype: The conserved closing phenylalanine or tryptophan is absent in this CDR3, likely reflecting a read error. Because the CDR3's place on the DNA is in doubt, the DNA is left out and the CDR3 is given as listed by TCRdb. CDR3 amino acids: CASIGRRV. The chain recombines TRBV21-1 with TRBJ2-3; the table calls TRBD1, which could not be checked here. TRBV21-1 is a pseudogene segment. Counting both end residues, the CDR3 totals 8 amino acids.

The chain recombines TRBV28 with TRBJ2-1; 11 bases map to TRBD2. V was pared by 8 bases and J by 5 bases, with 8 bases of the junction left unmatched. The length of the CDR3 is 15 residues. The germline gives CDR1 MDHEN, CDR2 SYDVKM. This CDR3 reads CASSVAGGPHNEQFF. DNA for the CDR3: TGTGCCAGCTCGGTAGCGGGGGGGCCCCACAATGAGCAGTTCTTC.

The chain joins TRBV6-2 or TRBV6-3 to TRBJ2-2, with no clear D. The V end lost 8 bases, the J end lost 4 bases, and 8 bases lay between the germline ends. Per the germline V gene, CDR1 is MNHEY and CDR2 is SVGEGT. This CDR3 contains 12 residues. The chain's CDR3 is CASVRSTGELFF. CDR3 bases: TGTGCCAGCGTACGGAGCACCGGGGAGCTGTTTTTT.

This clonotype was picked up one time. The J gene is TRBJ1-2, the V gene TRBV9; 7 bases map to TRBD1. Germline V gene sequence: CDR1 SGDLS, CDR2 YYNGEE. The CDR3 is made up of 16 amino acids. V shed 3 bases and J 8 bases; nucleotides not matched to a gene: 16. In DNA, the CDR3 is TGTGCCAGCAGCGGTGGAACAGGCACAGGGGCTGGGGGCTACACCTTC. It encodes CASSGGTGTGAGGYTF.

This chain links TRBV7-3 with TRBJ2-2, with 9 positions matching TRBD2. The CDR3 is 15 residues long. CDR1 and CDR2 (germline): SGHTA, FQGTGA. Losses at the gene ends were 5 bases for V and 4 bases for J; bases not matched to a gene: 5. In nucleotides, the CDR3 is TGTGCCAGCAGCAAGCGGGAGGCTGGCACCGGGGAGCTGTTTTTT. This translates into CASSKREAGTGELFF.

A few counts support this clonotype. V usage is TRBV28 and J usage is TRBJ1-5; D gene ambiguous. This CDR3 spans 14 amino acids. Germline V gene sequence: CDR1 MDHEN, CDR2 SYDVKM. V was shortened by 2 bases and J by 3 bases, with 8 bases between the two germline ends. CDR3 amino acids: CASSLRGYNQPQHF. The DNA of the CDR3 is TGTGCCAGCAGTTTAAGAGGATACAATCAGCCCCAGCATTTT. The entire variable domain, with the rest obtained from reference TRBV28 and TRBJ1-5, is as follows: DVKVTQSSRYLVKRTGEKVFLECVQDMDHENMFWYRQDPGLGLRLIYFSYDVKMKEKGDIPEGYSVSREKKERFSLILESASTNQTSMYLCASSLRGYNQPQHFGDGTRLSIL.

In this sample, this clonotype turned up a few times. The rearrangement joins TRBV3-1 to TRBJ1-6, with no clear D. The V end was cut by 0 bases, the J end by 10 bases, with 4 bases between. Germline V gene data show CDR1 as LGHDT and CDR2 as YNNKEL (reference sequence). The CDR3 is made up of 12 amino acids. The CDR3 reads CASSQESSPLHF. As DNA, the CDR3 is TGTGCCAGCAGCCAAGAAAGCTCACCCCTCCACTTT.

The chain links TRBV9 to TRBJ1-6, with a tentative D call TRBD1 (5 bases). Trimming left V 2 bases short and J 10 bases short, with 10 bases between. Germline loops: CDR1 SGDLS, CDR2 YYNGEE. The CDR3 loop spans 13 amino acids. DNA of the CDR3: TGTGCCAGCAGCGTGGAAAGGGACTCACCCCTCCACTTT. It encodes CASSVERDSPLHF.

Here the CDR3 DNA reads TGCAGCTCTAGGGGGCTCGACTATGGCTACACCTTC. This sequence encodes CSSRGLDYGYTF. The chain couples TRBV29-1 to TRBJ1-2, with 7 bases aligning to TRBD1. V lost 8 bases, J lost 3 bases, and 6 bases stayed unmatched. Germline CDR1 is SQVTM and CDR2 is ANQGSEA. CDR3 size: 12 residues.

Comment on this clonotype: The junction and the germline gene differ at one end; a read error may be behind it. The chain is built from TRBV15 and TRBJ2-1; perhaps TRBD2 as D (6 bases). The CDR3 runs to 17 residues. Germline CDR1 is LNHNV and CDR2 is YYDKDF (reference sequence). CDR3 in DNA: TGTGTCACCAGCAGAGATTCCGGGGGAAGGGTCGGGAGTGAGCAGTTCTTC. It encodes CVTSRDSGGRVGSEQFF.

This clonotype was detected once. The gene calls are TRBV5-1 and TRBJ2-2, with 7 bases matching TRBD1. The ends lost 3 bases at V and 7 bases at J; junction bases unmatched: 6. This CDR3 spans 14 amino acids. Germline V lookup: CDR1 SGHRS, CDR2 YFSETQ. CDR3 nucleotides: TGCGCCAGCAGCTCCGGGACAGTAGGCGGGGAGCTGTTTTTT. Its translation is CASSSGTVGGELFF.

In nucleotides, the CDR3 is TGTGCCAGCAGTTACGGGCCGAATGAGCAGTTCTTC. This gives the protein CASSYGPNEQFF. The V call is TRBV6-1, the J call TRBJ2-1; D uncertain. V was cut by 5 bases and J by 7 bases, with 9 bases left in between. Looked up from germline, CDR1 is MNHNS and CDR2 is SASEGT. The length of the CDR3 is 12 residues.

CDR3 DNA: TGTGCCAGCAGCTTATTGGGACTCCAAGAGACCCAGTACTTC. This translates into CASSLLGLQETQYF. The V call is TRBV7-9, the J call TRBJ2-5; D is possibly TRBD2 (6 bases). V lost 2 bases to trimming and J lost 1 base, with 8 bases between them. Per the germline V gene, CDR1 is SEHNR and CDR2 is FQNEAQ (reference sequence). The CDR3 runs 14 residues.

This clonotype was counted only a few times. One end of the junction does not line up with germline, which may come from a read error. The chain carries TRBV28 and TRBJ1-2, with D tentatively TRBD1 (6 bases). The germline CDR1 and CDR2 sequences are MDHEN and SYDVKM. This CDR3 has 12 residues. CDR3 nucleotide sequence: TGTGCCAGCAGTGGGACAAACTCTGGCTACACCTTC. Its protein product is CASSGTNSGYTF.

The count of this clonotype is one. This chain uses TRBV7-9 with TRBJ2-1; D remains unclear. V lost 1 base and J lost 3, with 1 base in between. Germline V lookup: CDR1 SEHNR, CDR2 FQNEAQ (reference sequence). This CDR3 region has 12 residues. This chain's CDR3 is CASSLDYNEQFF. The CDR3 DNA sequence: TGTGCCAGCAGCTTAGACTACAATGAGCAGTTCTTC.

The chain has TRBV10-3 and TRBJ2-1, with 7 bases matching TRBD2. V lost 3 bases and J lost 4; bases outside the gene matches: 9. This CDR3 spans 16 amino acids. Germline CDR1 reads ENHRY; CDR2 reads SYGVKD. The chain's CDR3 is CAISDVRLAVYNEQFF. In nucleotides, the CDR3 is TGTGCCATCAGTGATGTGCGACTAGCAGTATACAATGAGCAGTTCTTC.

The chain combines TRBV7-2 with TRBJ2-3, with 7 bases that match TRBD2. V shed 3 bases, J shed 4 bases, and the junction held 13 bases outside the gene matches. Germline V gene sequence: CDR1 SGHTA, CDR2 FQGNSA. This CDR3 has 17 amino acids. CDR3 amino acids: CASSFRSEREIPDTQYF. CDR3 DNA: TGTGCCAGCAGCTTCAGGTCTGAGCGGGAAATTCCAGATACGCAGTATTTT.

This chain joins TRBV3-1 and TRBJ1-3; 7 bases align to TRBD1. CDR3 length: 14 residues. Losses at the gene ends were 4 bases for V and 2 bases for J; bases not matched to a gene: 2. The germline V gene has CDR1 LGHDT and CDR2 YNNKEL (reference sequence). CDR3 DNA: TGTGCCAGCAGCCTCGGACAGGCTGGAAACACCATATATTTT. Translation gives CASSLGQAGNTIYF.

V gene TRBV5-1 combines with J gene TRBJ2-2; 9 bases line up with TRBD1. Germline V gene sequence: CDR1 SGHRS, CDR2 YFSETQ. V was clipped by 1 base and J by 10 bases; unmatched bases: 5. This CDR3 is 14 amino acids long. The CDR3 reads CASSLTGGSPELFF. As DNA, the CDR3 is TGCGCCAGCAGCTTGACAGGGGGCTCCCCGGAGCTGTTTTTT.

This clonotype occurred a few times. The rearrangement joins TRBV11-3 to TRBJ2-6, with 7 bases matching TRBD1. This CDR3 has 17 residues. CDR1 and CDR2 (germline): SGHNT, YENEEA. Losses at the gene ends were 5 bases for V and 0 bases for J; bases not matched to a gene: 7. The CDR3 protein is CASSPRTGLSGANVLTF. As DNA, the CDR3 is TGTGCCAGCAGCCCGCGGACAGGACTCTCTGGGGCCAACGTCCTGACTTTC.

The rearrangement joins TRBV9 to TRBJ2-7, with unresolved D. CDR1 and CDR2 from the germline V gene are SGDLS and YYNGEE. The CDR3 has 15 amino acids. V was clipped by 3 bases and J by 4 bases, with 17 bases between them. This chain's CDR3 is CASSAFEHAGYEQYF. The CDR3 bases are TGTGCCAGCAGCGCATTTGAACACGCCGGGTACGAGCAGTACTTC.

Only a few counts were recorded for this clonotype. This chain uses TRBV11-1 with TRBJ2-2, with D hard to call. Germline V gene lookup returns CDR1 SGHAT and CDR2 FQDESV (reference sequence). Between the trimmed V and J ends, which lost 3 bases and 1 base, there was a span of 3 bases. This CDR3 spans 13 amino acids. The CDR3 loop reads CASSFLNTGELFF. DNA for the CDR3: TGTGCCAGCAGCTTCCTGAACACCGGGGAGCTGTTTTTT.

The CDR3: CASSLGGSGFSYEQYF. CDR3 DNA sequence: TGTGCCAGCAGCTTAGGGGGTAGCGGATTCTCCTACGAGCAGTACTTC. The chain recombines TRBV7-2 with TRBJ2-7; maybe TRBD2 (6 bases). The germline V gene encodes CDR1 SGHTA and CDR2 FQGNSA. V was pared by 1 base and J by 0 bases, with 13 bases between. This CDR3 is built from 16 residues.

This chain uses TRBV6-1 with TRBJ2-3; 9 bases line up with TRBD2. Germline V CDR1 and CDR2: MNHNS, SASEGT. This CDR3 is 14 amino acids long. The ends lost 4 bases at V and 6 bases at J; junction bases unmatched: 5. In DNA, the CDR3 is TGTGCCAGCAGTGGAGCGGGAGGTTGGGATACGCAGTATTTT. Encoded protein: CASSGAGGWDTQYF.

This clonotype appeared once. The chain is built from TRBV10-3 and TRBJ2-3, with TRBD1 as a possible D gene (5 bases). This CDR3 contains 14 residues. Germline V lookup: CDR1 ENHRY, CDR2 SYGVKD. Trimming removed 3 bases at V and 4 bases at J, with 11 bases between. The CDR3: CAISEGDRPDTQYF. As DNA, the CDR3 is TGTGCCATCAGTGAAGGCGACAGACCAGATACGCAGTATTTT.

In its sample, this clonotype was seen a few times. The chain links TRBV14 to TRBJ1-3, with D unclear. V lost 0 bases and J 4 bases, leaving 10 bases between the germline ends. This CDR3 is built from 15 residues. Germline V gives CDR1 SGHDN, CDR2 FVKESK. The CDR3: CASSQDGVLGNTIYF. CDR3 DNA: TGTGCCAGCAGCCAAGACGGGGTTTTAGGAAACACCATATATTTT.